Sequencing of this TCR beta chain was carried out in a study of T cell repertoires in cytomegalovirus infection. TCRdb itself ran the reads through MiXCR, one entry per CDR3 protein. The sample lists about 920,000 distinct CDR3 sequences, around 29% occurring once. CDR3 size: 13 residues. Germline V lookup: CDR1 MNHEY, CDR2 SMNVEV (reference sequence). V lost 5 bases and J lost 2, with 10 bases in between. As to this clonotype: Its antigen is unknown.

Material: cultured CD8+ T cells from PBMCs, obtained from culture after CMV antigen stimulation. The receptor's source is a human donor in good health (CMV status not recorded). Some clones in this sample may be carry-over from other donors' samples. The V and J genes are TRBV27 and TRBJ2-7, with D perhaps matching TRBD2 (5 bases). The CDR3 sequence: CASSDGGPYEQYF. CDR3 DNA: TGTGCCAGCAGTGATGGAGGTCCCTACGAGCAGTACTTC.